The present T cell receptor beta chain was sequenced within a study listed by TCRdb under 2016. With regard to the full study: The research examined where HIV persistence comes from in people whose immune systems controlled HIV infection without treatment.

Taken from cysteine to phenylalanine, the CDR3 has 14 residues. Only the CDR3 DNA is retained, 42 bases long and in frame from the first base. Germline trimming amounts to 6 bases on V and 6 bases on J, with 8 as the count of junction bases outside the gene matches. According to the germline V gene, CDR1 reads MNHNS and CDR2 reads SASEGT. Library method: 5' RACE. Instrument on record: Illumina HiSeq 2000. Starting from the raw public reads, TCRdb applied fastp trimming at Q25, assembled clones with MiXCR and retained in-frame beta chains. Records with the same CDR3 protein are collapsed into one entry carrying the most frequent genes and DNA. Within this sample are about 3,000 distinct CDR3 sequences, with 6.5% to 7% of them counted one time only. The ten largest clonotypes hold almost 6.5% of the sample. Within its sample, this clonotype is large (0.1 to 1%). The antigen it binds to is not known. No base qualities exist here, and no much larger clone lies one base off it.

The rearrangement combines TRBV6-1 with TRBJ2-1; TRBD1 fits 7 bases in the junction. The sequence was collected from a female donor with HIV. Sequencing input: total memory T cells from blood PBMCs. The cell subset or site label for this specimen denotes: transitional memory CD4+ T cells. In nucleotide form, the sequence is TGTGCCAGCAGGCCGGGACAGCGACGCAATGAGCAGTTCTTC. Its translation reads: CASRPGQRRNEQFF.